Shown below are 24 T cell receptor beta chains from a single sample sequenced in a study of OX40 agonist ivuxolimab in advanced cancers. Using immunoSEQ multiplex PCR, the repertoire was profiled, and TCRdb retains in-frame clones only, with some absent. The sample lists 80,000 or so clones; roughly 87% were seen once. Sequences were derived from CD4+ or CD8+ T cells sorted from blood, sampled in a trial of the OX40 agonist ivuxolimab. The receptor source for this set is an adult with an advanced solid tumor such as melanoma, head and neck, liver or kidney cancer.

The chain combines TRBV28 with TRBJ2-4; TRBD2 aligns across 9 bases. The germline V gene encodes CDR1 MDHEN and CDR2 SYDVKM. The CDR3 loop spans 17 amino acids. After removal of 2 bases from V and 3 bases from J, the junction contained 8 bases not matched to a gene. The CDR3 DNA is TGTGCCAGCAGTTTAGTCGGTCTAGCGGGGATCAAAAACATTCAGTACTTC. It encodes CASSLVGLAGIKNIQYF.

The rearrangement uses TRBV11-1 and TRBJ1-1; D is unresolved. V lost 5 bases and J lost 0, with 7 bases in between. Germline V lookup: CDR1 SGHAT, CDR2 FQDESV (reference sequence). The CDR3 consists of 13 residues. DNA for the CDR3: TGTGCCAGCAGCCTGATCATGAACACTGAAGCTTTCTTT. Its protein product is CASSLIMNTEAFF.

The chain links TRBV28 to TRBJ2-6, with D perhaps TRBD1 (6 bases). V lost 10 bases and J lost 2, with 21 bases in between. The CDR3 contains 17 residues. Germline V gives CDR1 MDHEN, CDR2 SYDVKM. CDR3 DNA sequence: TGTGCCATCTCAAAAATGGGACACGTTACTGGGGCCAACGTCCTGACTTTC. This codes for CAISKMGHVTGANVLTF.

This clone has more than one count but fewer than ten. The V gene is TRBV2, the J gene TRBJ2-7; D is perhaps TRBD2 (6 bases). Trimming shortened V by 7 bases and J by 0 bases, and 10 bases separated the two germline ends. CDR1 and CDR2 (germline): SNHLY, FYNNEI. The length of the CDR3 is 13 residues. The CDR3: CASTRDFSYEQYF. The DNA for the CDR3 is TGTGCCAGCACTAGGGACTTCTCCTACGAGCAGTACTTC.

This clone was observed a handful of times. V and J are TRBV5-4 and TRBJ1-2, with D unresolved. CDR3 length: 13 residues. Germline-derived CDR1 and CDR2 are SGHNT and YYREEE (reference sequence). With 0 bases removed from V and 7 bases from J, the gap between germline ends came to 10 bases. The CDR3 coding sequence is TGTGCCAGCAGCTTGGTTCGTTCCTTTGGCTACACCTTC. Amino acid sequence: CASSLVRSFGYTF.

The chain has TRBV28 and TRBJ1-5, with D hard to call. The V end was cut by 6 bases, the J end by 1 base, with 4 bases between. The CDR3 spans 12 residues. Germline V gene sequence: CDR1 MDHEN, CDR2 SYDVKM. The CDR3 bases are TGTGCCAGCAGGTGGAGCAATCAGCCCCAGCATTTT. Amino acids: CASRWSNQPQHF.

This sequence joins TRBV21-1 and TRBJ1-6; the DNA was not compared with TRBD1, the D call given in the table. TRBV21-1 is listed as a pseudogene. The CDR3 covers 19 residues. CDR3 nucleotide sequence: TGTGCCAGCAGCAGAAAAGGGGGACGGATCCCCTCCTATAATTCACCCCTCCACTTT. Translating it yields CASSRKGGRIPSYNSPLHF.

The table lists this clone with a count of one. V usage is TRBV5-4 and J usage is TRBJ1-4; D gene unclear. CDR3 length equals 15 residues. The V end was cut by 4 bases, the J end by 7 bases, with 17 bases between. Germline V gene data show CDR1 as SGHNT and CDR2 as YYREEE (reference sequence). As DNA, the CDR3 is TGTGCCAGCAGCACGTGGACCGATCCTGGTGAAAAACTGTTTTTT. Amino acid sequence: CASSTWTDPGEKLFF.

The CDR3 loop is CASSMPGSGYTF. CDR3 nucleotides: TGTGCCAGTAGTATGCCCGGGTCCGGCTACACCTTC. The chain links TRBV19 to TRBJ1-2; D is unclear. The CDR3 contains 12 residues. From germline, CDR1 is LNHDA and CDR2 SQIVND (reference sequence). The germline V and J ends were trimmed by 3 bases and 8 bases, with 10 bases remaining between them. The full variable domain, in which reference TRBV19 and TRBJ1-2 provide the parts outside the CDR3, is DGGITQSPKYLFRKEGQNVTLSCEQNLNHDAMYWYRQDPGQGLRLIYYSQIVNDFQKGDIAEGYSVSREKKESFPLTVTSAQKNPTAFYLCASSMPGSGYTFGSGTRLTVV.

The J gene is TRBJ2-7, the V gene TRBV11-3; unclear D gene. This CDR3 contains 14 residues. The V end lost 5 bases, the J end lost 0 bases, and 11 bases lay between the germline ends. Germline V gene sequence: CDR1 SGHNT, CDR2 YENEEA. The CDR3 protein is CASSPSHHSYEQYV. CDR3 sequence (DNA): TGTGCCAGCAGCCCCTCCCACCACTCCTACGAGCAGTACGTC.

The V call is TRBV12-5, the J call TRBJ1-6; TRBD1 might be the D (5 bases). V shed 7 bases and J shed 5 bases, with 6 bases lying between them. Germline loops: CDR1 LGHNT, CDR2 FRNRAP. CDR3 length: 12 amino acids. The CDR3 DNA is TGTGCTAGTGCCAGGGATAATTCACCCCTCCACTTT. This sequence encodes CASARDNSPLHF.

J is TRBJ2-7 and V is TRBV18, with D maybe TRBD2 (5 bases). This CDR3 region has 15 residues. Trimming stripped 3 bases from V and 6 bases from J, with 18 bases between. Per germline, CDR1 KGHSH and CDR2 LQKENI. CDR3 residues: CASSPSSGSPSEQYF. The CDR3 DNA reads as TGTGCCAGCTCACCTTCCAGCGGTTCTCCCTCCGAGCAGTACTTC.

This chain uses TRBV28 with TRBJ1-2; 8 nucleotides line up with TRBD1. The CDR3 loop spans 16 amino acids. Germline lookup yields CDR1 MDHEN and CDR2 SYDVKM. The V gene end was trimmed by 5 bases and the J gene end by 3 bases; junction bases not matched to a gene: 11. CDR3 nucleotides: TGTGCCAGCAGTCACCTTCAGGGGGCAGTTGACTATGGCTACACCTTC. It is translated as CASSHLQGAVDYGYTF.

The rearrangement joins TRBV7-2 to TRBJ2-5, with no clear D. Germline lookup yields CDR1 SGHTA and CDR2 FQGNSA. Trimming removed 4 bases from V and 5 bases from J, with 11 bases in between. The CDR3 has 13 amino acids. CDR3 sequence (DNA): TGTGCCAGCAGCTCCTCCTCATGGGAGACCCAGTACTTC. Translating it yields CASSSSSWETQYF.

On this clone itself: The sample carries other DNA sequences with the same CDR3. CDR3 residues: CASSEGGDGYTF. CDR3 bases: TGTGCCAGCAGTGAAGGAGGGGATGGCTACACCTTC. This chain links TRBV2 with TRBJ1-2; the D gene is possibly TRBD1 (5 bases). The CDR3 covers 12 residues. Germline V gene lookup returns CDR1 SNHLY and CDR2 FYNNEI. Trimming removed 1 base from V and 6 bases from J, with 6 bases in between.

This clone was seen a few times. The chain is built from TRBV9 and TRBJ1-5, with D possibly matching TRBD1 (6 bases). Germline CDR1 reads SGDLS; CDR2 reads YYNGEE. The CDR3 is 20 residues long. The germline V and J ends were trimmed by 0 bases and 3 bases, with 25 bases remaining between them. CDR3: CASSVATRTQTGPHNQPQHF. In nucleotides, the CDR3 is TGTGCCAGCAGCGTAGCAACACGGACCCAGACAGGCCCTCACAATCAGCCCCAGCATTTT.

The rearrangement joins TRBV18 to TRBJ2-6, with D possibly being TRBD2 (5 bases). CDR3 length equals 16 residues. Looked up from germline, CDR1 is KGHSH and CDR2 is LQKENI. V was cut by 6 bases and J by 4 bases, with 16 bases left in between. CDR3 DNA sequence: TGTGCCAGCTCCCGCGCGGGCCGGGCAGGGGCCAACGTCCTGACTTTC. Encoded protein: CASSRAGRAGANVLTF.

The chain is built from TRBV5-1 and TRBJ1-4; the D gene is possibly TRBD1 (5 bases). The germline CDR1 and CDR2 sequences are SGHRS and YFSETQ. This CDR3 region has 14 residues. V gave up 4 bases and J gave up 8 bases, with 15 bases separating them. The CDR3 loop reads CASSPQGMLEKLFF. The CDR3 DNA follows: TGCGCCAGCAGCCCTCAGGGCATGTTAGAAAAACTGTTTTTT.

The CDR3 sequence: CASSRPGQKKDTQYF. The CDR3 bases are TGTGCCAGCAGCCGCCCGGGACAGAAAAAAGATACGCAGTATTTT. This chain connects TRBV5-6 to TRBJ2-3; 7 bases match TRBD1. Germline CDR1 SGHDT, CDR2 YYEEEE. After removal of 4 bases from V and 5 bases from J, the junction contained 10 bases not matched to a gene. The CDR3 is 15 residues long.

This chain uses TRBV28 with TRBJ1-2, with D perhaps TRBD1 (5 bases). This CDR3 is built from 14 residues. V lost 2 bases and J lost 5, with 12 bases in between. CDR1 is MDHEN, CDR2 SYDVKM, per germline. The CDR3 region has the DNA TGTGCCAGCAGTTTACCACAGGCGATATATGGCTACACCTTC. It yields the protein CASSLPQAIYGYTF.

The chain couples TRBV4-1 to TRBJ2-6; D is uncertain. CDR3 length: 17 residues. Germline V gene data show CDR1 as MGHRA and CDR2 as YSYEKL. Trimming shortened V by 0 bases and J by 4 bases, and 13 bases separated the two germline ends. CDR3 sequence reads: CASSQDRLAAGANVLTF. The CDR3 region has the DNA TGCGCCAGCAGCCAAGACAGGCTGGCTGCCGGGGCCAACGTCCTGACTTTC.

In its sample, this clone was seen once. This specimen includes other DNA sequences encoding the same CDR3. The gene calls are TRBV6-5 and TRBJ1-1; D possibly corresponds to TRBD1 (5 bases). V shed 5 bases and J shed 8 bases, with 18 bases lying between them. Germline V lookup: CDR1 MNHEY, CDR2 SVGAGI. This CDR3 is built from 14 residues. The CDR3 loop is CASSRQQVSTEAFF. CDR3 coding DNA: TGTGCCAGCAGTCGACAGCAGGTGAGCACCGAAGCTTTCTTT.

The chain carries TRBV4-3 and TRBJ2-2; 15 nucleotides agree with TRBD2. V shed 4 bases, J shed 8 bases, and the junction held 8 bases outside the gene matches. There are 17 residues in the CDR3. Germline assignment: CDR1 LGHNA and CDR2 YSLEER. CDR3 sequence (DNA): TGCGCCAGCAGCCTTTCCGGACTAGCGGGAGGGAGGGGGGAGCTGTTTTTT. This translates into CASSLSGLAGGRGELFF.

The V gene is TRBV9, the J gene TRBJ2-2; weak D call: TRBD2 (6 bases). The V end was cut by 6 bases, the J end by 3 bases, with 15 bases between. This CDR3 has 15 residues. The germline V gene has CDR1 SGDLS and CDR2 YYNGEE. CDR3 protein: CASKRSGGDTGELFF. The CDR3 DNA sequence: TGTGCCAGCAAGAGGTCCGGGGGTGACACCGGGGAGCTGTTTTTT.